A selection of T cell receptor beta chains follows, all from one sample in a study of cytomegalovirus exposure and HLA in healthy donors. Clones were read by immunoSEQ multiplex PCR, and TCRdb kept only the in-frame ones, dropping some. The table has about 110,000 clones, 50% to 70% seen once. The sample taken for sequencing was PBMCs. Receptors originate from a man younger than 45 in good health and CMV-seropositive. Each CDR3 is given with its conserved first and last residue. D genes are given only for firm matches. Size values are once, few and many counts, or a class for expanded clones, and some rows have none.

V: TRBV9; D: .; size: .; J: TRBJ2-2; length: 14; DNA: TGTGCCAGCCGCCTGCAGGGGAACACCGGGGAGCTGTTTTTT; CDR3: CASRLQGNTGELFF
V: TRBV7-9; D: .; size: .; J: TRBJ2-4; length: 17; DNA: TGTGCCAGCAGCCCTAACCACATGACTCCTGCGGAAAACATTCAGTACTTC; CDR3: CASSPNHMTPAENIQYF
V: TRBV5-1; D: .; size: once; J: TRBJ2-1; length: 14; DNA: TGCGCCAGCAGGGGCAACGAGGGTTATAGGGAGCAGTTCTTC; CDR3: CASRGNEGYREQFF
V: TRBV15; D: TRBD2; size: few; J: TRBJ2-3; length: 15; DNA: TGTGCCACATGGAAGAGCGGGGGGGCGACAGATACGCAGTATTTT; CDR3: CATWKSGGATDTQYF
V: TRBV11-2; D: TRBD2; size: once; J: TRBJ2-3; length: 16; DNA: TGTGCCAGCAGCTCTCTAGCGGGGGCGATCACAGATACGCAGTATTTT; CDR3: CASSSLAGAITDTQYF
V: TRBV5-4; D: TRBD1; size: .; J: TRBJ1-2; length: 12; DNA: TGTGCCAGCAGCTCAACAGGGGATGGCTACACCTTC; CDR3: CASSSTGDGYTF
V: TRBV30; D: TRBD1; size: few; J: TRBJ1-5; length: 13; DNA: TGTGCCTGGAGTGGACAGGGAAGTCAGCCCCAGCATTTT; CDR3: CAWSGQGSQPQHF
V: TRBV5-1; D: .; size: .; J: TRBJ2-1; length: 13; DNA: TGCGCCAGCCCCGACAGAGACTACAATGAGCAGTTCTTC; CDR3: CASPDRDYNEQFF
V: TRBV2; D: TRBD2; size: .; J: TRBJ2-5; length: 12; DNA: TGTGCCACACGGGACTATCAAGAGACCCAGTACTTC; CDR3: CATRDYQETQYF
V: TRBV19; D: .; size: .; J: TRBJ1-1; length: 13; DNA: TGTGCCAGTAGTATCTGGGGCGAGGTTGAAGCTTTCTTT; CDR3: CASSIWGEVEAFF
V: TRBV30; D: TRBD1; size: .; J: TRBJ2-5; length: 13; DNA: TGTGCCTGGGGGACAGTTCTCCAAGAGACCCAGTACTTC; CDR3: CAWGTVLQETQYF
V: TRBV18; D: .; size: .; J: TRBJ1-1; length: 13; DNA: TGTGCCAGCTCACCAAAGGGTCCGGGGGGAGCTTTCTTT; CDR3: CASSPKGPGGAFF
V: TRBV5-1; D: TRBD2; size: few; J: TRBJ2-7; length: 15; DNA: TGCGCCAGCAGCTCGTGGGGGGGGGTGACCTACGAGCAGTACTTC; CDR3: CASSSWGGVTYEQYF
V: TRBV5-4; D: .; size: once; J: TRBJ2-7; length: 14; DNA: TGTGCCAGCAGCTTCGACAGTTCCTCCTACGAGCAGTACTTC; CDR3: CASSFDSSSYEQYF
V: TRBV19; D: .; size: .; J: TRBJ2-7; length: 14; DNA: TGTGCCAGTAGTGTGGAGGGGGGGCAGGGTGAGCAGTACTTC; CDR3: CASSVEGGQGEQYF
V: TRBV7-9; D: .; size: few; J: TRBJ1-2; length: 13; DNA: TGTGCCAGCAGCCCGACAGGAGGCTATGGCTACACCTTC; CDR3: CASSPTGGYGYTF
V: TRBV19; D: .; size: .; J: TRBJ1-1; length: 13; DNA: TGTGCCAGTAGTATTGAAGGGGGTACTGAAGCTTTCTTT; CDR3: CASSIEGGTEAFF
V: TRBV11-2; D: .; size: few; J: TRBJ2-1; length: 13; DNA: TGTGCCAGCGCTAGGGGGGGAAACAATGAGCAGTTCTTC; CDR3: CASARGGNNEQFF
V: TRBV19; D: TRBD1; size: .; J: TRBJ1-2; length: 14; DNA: TGTGCCAGTCGACGACAGGGGGCTATGTATGGCTACACCTTC; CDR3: CASRRQGAMYGYTF
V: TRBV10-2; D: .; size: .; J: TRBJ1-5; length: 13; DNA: TGCGCCAGCAGTGGGGCCGGAAATCAGCCCCAGCATTTT; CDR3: CASSGAGNQPQHF
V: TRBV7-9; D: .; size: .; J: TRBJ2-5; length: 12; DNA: TGTGCCAGCAGCGTGGGTAGCGAGACCCAGTACTTC; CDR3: CASSVGSETQYF
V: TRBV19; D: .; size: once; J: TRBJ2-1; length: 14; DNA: TGTGCCAGTAGTTGGGCAGGGGAATACAATGAGCAGTTCTTC; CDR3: CASSWAGEYNEQFF
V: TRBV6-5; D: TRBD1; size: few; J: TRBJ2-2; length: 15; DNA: TGTGCCAGCAGTTACCGGCAGGGGGTCACCGGGGAGCTGTTTTTT; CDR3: CASSYRQGVTGELFF
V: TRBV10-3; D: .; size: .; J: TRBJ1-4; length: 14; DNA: TGTGCCATCAGTGAGTCAGGGGGTAATGAAAAACTGTTTTTT; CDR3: CAISESGGNEKLFF
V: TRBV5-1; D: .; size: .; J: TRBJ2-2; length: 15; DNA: TGCGCCAGCAGTTTGACTACTCTGAACACCGGGGAGCTGTTTTTT; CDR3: CASSLTTLNTGELFF
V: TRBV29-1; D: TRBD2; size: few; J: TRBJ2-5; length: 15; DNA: TGCAGCGTTGAAAATGAGCGGGGGCTCCAAGAGACCCAGTACTTC; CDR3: CSVENERGLQETQYF
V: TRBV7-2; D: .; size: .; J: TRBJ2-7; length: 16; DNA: TGTGCCAGCAGCTTCGTAGGACAGTCTCCTCCGCACGAGCAGTACTTC; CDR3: CASSFVGQSPPHEQYF
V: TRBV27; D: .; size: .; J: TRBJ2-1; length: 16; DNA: TGTGCCAGCAGTTTCCCAACCCGGGTGGGCTACAATGAGCAGTTCTTC; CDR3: CASSFPTRVGYNEQFF
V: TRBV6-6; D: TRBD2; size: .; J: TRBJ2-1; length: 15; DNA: TGTGCCAGCAGTTACGGTACTAGCGGGGGCGGTGAGCAGTTCTTC; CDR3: CASSYGTSGGGEQFF